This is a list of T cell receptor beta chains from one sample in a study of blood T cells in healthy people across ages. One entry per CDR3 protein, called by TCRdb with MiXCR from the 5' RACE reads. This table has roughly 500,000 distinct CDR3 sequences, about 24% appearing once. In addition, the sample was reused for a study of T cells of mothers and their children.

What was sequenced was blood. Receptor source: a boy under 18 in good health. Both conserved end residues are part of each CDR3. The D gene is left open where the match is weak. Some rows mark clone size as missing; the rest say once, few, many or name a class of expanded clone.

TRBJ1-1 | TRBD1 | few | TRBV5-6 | TGTGCCAGCAGCCTAACGGGACAGGCGGTTCCCCTGGAGGACTTT | CASSLTGQAVPLEDF
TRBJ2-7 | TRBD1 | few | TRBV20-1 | TGCAGTGCTAGGGGGACAGGGAGCTCCTACGAGCAGTACTTC | CSARGTGSSYEQYF
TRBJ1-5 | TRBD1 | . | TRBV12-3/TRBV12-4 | TGTGCCAGCAGTTTGGACAGGGGGAAGGAAAAAAGCAATCAGCCCCAGCATTTT | CASSLDRGKEKSNQPQHF
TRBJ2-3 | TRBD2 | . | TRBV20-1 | TGCAGTGCTACCCGGGAGGGAAGCACAGATACGCAGTATTTT | CSATREGSTDTQYF
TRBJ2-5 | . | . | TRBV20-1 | TGCAGTGCTAGAGTCGGAAGCCAAGAGACCCAGTACTTC | CSARVGSQETQYF
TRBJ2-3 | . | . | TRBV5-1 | TGCGCCAGCAGCCCAGTTGCTCAGAGACGGGATACGCAGTATTTT | CASSPVAQRRDTQYF
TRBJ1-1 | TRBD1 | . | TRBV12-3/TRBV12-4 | TGTGCCAGCACCGGGACAGAGAACACTGAAGCTTTCTTT | CASTGTENTEAFF
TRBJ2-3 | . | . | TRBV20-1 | TGCAGTGCTAGAAGAACCGGGGGAATAGATACGCAGTATTTT | CSARRTGGIDTQYF
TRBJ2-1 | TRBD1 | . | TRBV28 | TGTGCCAGCACCCAAACAGGGGGCGCCGTAAATGAGCAGTTCTTC | CASTQTGGAVNEQFF
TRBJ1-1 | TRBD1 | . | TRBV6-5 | TGTGCCAGCAGTGGATTCAGGGGGCAAACTGAAGCTTTCTTT | CASSGFRGQTEAFF
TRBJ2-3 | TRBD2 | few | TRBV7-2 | TGTGCCAGCAGCTTAGGTAGCGGGGGGGGTAGCACAGATACGCAGTATTTT | CASSLGSGGGSTDTQYF
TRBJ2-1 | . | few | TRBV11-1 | TGTGCCAGCAGCTTAGAAGGGTCAGAGGTCAATGAGCAGTTCTTC | CASSLEGSEVNEQFF
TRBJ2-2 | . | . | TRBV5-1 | TGCGCCAGCAGCGTCTCGGCCCCTAAATTGAACACCGGGGAGCTGTTTTTT | CASSVSAPKLNTGELFF
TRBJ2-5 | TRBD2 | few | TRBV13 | TGTGCCAGCAGCTTAGGAGCTAGCGGGAGCGGTGAAGAGACCCAGTACTTC | CASSLGASGSGEETQYF